This T cell receptor beta chain was found in a study of regulatory T cells in long-lasting Graves disease (dated by TCRdb to the early 2020s). Study-level background: Patients with newly diagnosed Graves' disease had been on antithyroid drugs for under 3 months. This study used TCR sequencing and RNA sequencing of peripheral blood to compare persistent Graves' disease patients against newly diagnosed Graves' disease patients. The study was conducted in China and was registered as a clinical trial. TCR sequencing covered around 13 persistent and around 20 newly diagnosed Graves' disease patients, some 35 samples in total. Study-level results and caveats: Sequencing and analysis were limited to the TCR beta chain. Compared with newly diagnosed patients, persistent Graves' disease patients had lower TCR Shannon entropy and fewer highly expanded clones, which suggests clonal expansion. Persistent disease showed preferential use of TRBV28, TRBJ1-2 and TRBJ2-5, whereas newly diagnosed disease favored TRBV20-1 and TRBJ2-1. The authors noted that the small sample size was a limitation that may lower accuracy. Patients with persistent disease shared more public clonotypes (over 2,500) than newly diagnosed patients did (approximately 1,000). Only peripheral blood was studied, because thyroid tissue, the primary lesion, was inaccessible.

Receptor amplification or capture employed multiplex PCR. Data came from an Illumina HiSeq 4000. TCR beta libraries were built with iRepertoire HTBI primers and Arm-PCR amplification of CDR3 regions. Gel purification was performed on PCR products prior to sequencing. Concerning the study's data processing: Gene usage analysis of CDR3 amino acid clonotypes relied on the roughly 64 TRBV and around 13 TRBJ segments identified across samples. COPE and FqMerger were used to merge filtered high-quality paired reads into contigs. BLAST was used to align contigs to IMGT TRBV, TRBD and TRBJ reference genes, and CDR3 was defined according to IMGT. Any clonotype with a frequency above 0.1% was classified as a highly expanded clone. Repertoire diversity was measured by Shannon entropy, and V-J evenness by the Gini coefficient. A clonotype found in more than one individual was treated as public. TCRdb trimmed the raw reads at Q25, called clones with MiXCR and kept productive beta chains. Duplicate CDR3 protein sequences are folded into a single record with the most common DNA and genes. V and J calls and clone size were set by TCRdb, not the authors. This sample has 440,000 or so distinct CDR3 sequences in its table, and roughly 15% of those were observed once. The ten most abundant clones make up around a tenth of the sample.

This clonotype has ten or more counts. Its recognized antigen is unknown. There are no base qualities to consult, and no much larger clone falls within one base. The time point label on this specimen signifies: newly diagnosed GD, antithyroid drugs for less than 3 months. For both TCR sequencing and RNA sequencing, RNA was extracted from PBMCs using TRIzol. The diagnosis of Graves' disease was made according to American Thyroid Association guidelines. The patients came from an endocrinology department in Xi'an, China. Each patient gave about 10 milliliters of peripheral blood, collected in an EDTA anticoagulant tube. Ficoll Paque Plus density gradient separation was used to isolate PBMCs, and no further T cell sorting was performed. An Agilent 2100 Bioanalyzer and agarose gel were used to check RNA quality, while a NanoDrop 2000 measured RNA concentration. According to the germline V gene, CDR1 reads SQVTM and CDR2 reads ANQGSEA. From its cysteine to its phenylalanine, the CDR3 spans 12 amino acids. The CDR3 DNA has 36 bases and is translated from base 1. V ends up 7 bases short and J 4 bases short, with an unmatched junction base count of 3.

A further study also used this sample, focusing on T cells in Graves' hyperthyroidism and ophthalmopathy. The second publication reports: Stable Graves' hyperthyroidism was defined as the absence of progression to ophthalmopathy over 18 months of follow-up. Hyperthyroidism patients were newly diagnosed, had a disease duration of under 2 months, and were aged 18 to 65 years. The study excluded patients with uncontrolled infections, other autoimmune diseases, pregnancy or lactation. Clinical symptoms, serum thyroxine and TRAb, thyroid ultrasound, and orbital computed tomography formed the basis for the diagnoses. For the first round of RT-PCR on the TCR CDR3, the HTBI primer set was used together with the Qiagen OneStep RT-PCR kit. Most expanded thyroid clonotypes (frequency above 0.001) were also detected in blood, a finding suggesting that blood repertoires may reflect thyroid immune responses. Ophthalmopathy was separated from stable hyperthyroidism by a 13 V-J signature model, with over 85% sensitivity and approximately 81% specificity obtained in cross-validation and 80%/75% obtained in testing. In validation, the model predicted progression to ophthalmopathy a median of 6.5 months before onset, with roughly 70% sensitivity and 72.22% specificity. TCR V-J signatures able to tell the groups apart were searched for in a discovery cohort of 95 to 100 patients, of whom 43 had Graves' ophthalmopathy and around 57 had stable Graves' hyperthyroidism. Prospective prediction of ophthalmopathy was tested in an independent validation cohort consisting of 18 hyperthyroidism patients and approximately 16 patients who later progressed to ophthalmopathy. The 75 to 100 discovery patients were divided at random into training and test sets in a 7:3 ratio. In about six Graves' hyperthyroidism patients, the study also compared T-cell repertoires from thyroid tissue with T-cell repertoires from blood. Following sampling, methimazole starting at 30 mg daily was given to hyperthyroidism patients, and high-dose intravenous methylprednisolone was given to ophthalmopathy patients. A second multiplex PCR round built the libraries, followed by size selection and purification. Sequencing of the libraries was done on an Illumina HiSeq2000 using paired-end 100 bp reads. SOAPnuke was used to process the raw data, throwing out any read that contained adapters or uncalled bases, had a mean Phred below 15, or lacked an exact constant-primer or identifier match. COPE v1.2.5 was used to merge high-quality paired reads, and clonotypes were defined as unique nucleotide sequences. Clonotypes were aligned to IMGT TRBV, TRBD and TRBJ reference segments using MiTCR v1.1. Analysis was restricted to V-J combinations with a frequency above 0.0001, which covered about 99% of repertoires. The TCS score was defined as the ratio of F50 (clonal expansion) to E x V (chaos), calculated using BLOSUM62-based TCRdist between CDR3 peptides within each V-J. Welch's t-statistics and random forest reduced around 550 V-J features to 13, which were used in a naive Bayes classifier (R e1071). No statistical method was used to fix the sample size in advance, and group allocation was not hidden from the investigators. According to the paper, TCR Vbeta CDR3 sequencing was carried out on 120 to 150 peripheral blood samples, which came from some 41 ophthalmopathy, under 80 hyperthyroidism and approximately 17 progressor patients.

The chain couples TRBV29-1 to TRBJ1-1; the junction holds 10 bases that match TRBD1. The sample was peripheral blood mononuclear cells (PBMCs), taken at new diagnosis, from a patient treated with antithyroid drugs. The clonotype was recovered from a young woman with Graves disease. Donor details come from another sample of the same person, matched by shared clones. The nucleotide sequence reads TGCAGCGAGACAGGGGGCGGCACTGAAGCTTTCTTT. Its protein is CSETGGGTEAFF.